The sequence of this T cell receptor (beta chain) was determined in a study of shared clonotypes between healthy human individuals. Only CD45RO-negative cells positively selected for CCR7 counted as naive CD8 cells, so terminally differentiated effector memory CD45RA+ cells were excluded. Study-wide results and caveats: Researchers found naive subsets generally carried larger estimated richness than memory subsets.

With 0 bases removed from V and 2 bases from J, the gap between germline ends came to 11 bases. This CDR3 has 15 residues. The germline gives CDR1 MNHNY, CDR2 SVGAGI (reference sequence). For this clone: Its target is unknown.

Clones were sequenced by immunoSEQ multiplex PCR, and TCRdb holds only the in-frame ones, with some missing. The sample lists about 2.1 million clones, 93% occurring once. Material: naive CD8+ T cells from PBMCs. The TCR comes from a man in his late teens or twenties in good health. Some clones in this sample may be carry-over from other donors' samples. The chain is built from TRBV6-6 and TRBJ2-7; a possible D gene is TRBD2 (5 bases). The DNA for the CDR3 is TGTGCCAGCAGTTACTCTTCTAGCTCCACCTACGAGCAGTACTTC. This encodes CASSYSSSSTYEQYF.